This T cell receptor beta chain was sequenced during a study of T cell repertoires in cytomegalovirus infection. The wider study: Signatures in public TCR beta sequences pointed to both CMV infection and matching HLA type.

In this sample, this clonotype turned up a few times. Its antigen is undetermined. Study findings and constraints: It was HLA-C-restricted CMV-specific TCR beta clonotypes that dominated the response ex vivo.

A single record per CDR3 protein comes from TCRdb applying MiXCR to the reads. Among around 260,000 distinct CDR3 sequences, about 23% were seen once, and the ten largest hold roughly 13%. The origin of this receptor is a human donor in good health (CMV status not recorded). Some clones in this sample may be carry-over from other donors' samples. The sample taken for sequencing was PBMCs.

CDR3 residues: CASRYPDGRDYGYTF. The CDR3 DNA is TGTGCCAGCAGATACCCAGACGGAAGGGACTATGGCTACACCTTC. The chain combines TRBV28 with TRBJ1-2; no clear D gene. There are 15 residues in the CDR3. Germline V gives CDR1 MDHEN, CDR2 SYDVKM. V was trimmed by 6 bases and J by 3 bases, leaving 17 bases between them.